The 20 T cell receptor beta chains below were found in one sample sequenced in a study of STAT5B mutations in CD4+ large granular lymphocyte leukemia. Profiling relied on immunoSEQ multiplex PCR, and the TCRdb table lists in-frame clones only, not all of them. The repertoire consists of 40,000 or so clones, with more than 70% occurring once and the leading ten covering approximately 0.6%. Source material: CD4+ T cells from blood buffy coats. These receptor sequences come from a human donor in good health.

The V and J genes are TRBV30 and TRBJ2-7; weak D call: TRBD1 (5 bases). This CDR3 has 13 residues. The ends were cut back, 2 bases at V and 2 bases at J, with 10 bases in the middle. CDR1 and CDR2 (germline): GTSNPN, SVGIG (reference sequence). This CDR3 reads CAWSFWGAYEQYF. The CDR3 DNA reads TGTGCCTGGAGTTTCTGGGGCGCCTACGAGCAGTACTTC.

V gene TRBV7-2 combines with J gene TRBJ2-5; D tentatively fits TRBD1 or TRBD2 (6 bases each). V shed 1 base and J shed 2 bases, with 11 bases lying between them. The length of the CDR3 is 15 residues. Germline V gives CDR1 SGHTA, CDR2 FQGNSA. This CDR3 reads CASSLVRGAQETQYF. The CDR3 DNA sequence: TGTGCCAGCAGCTTAGTGAGGGGGGCGCAAGAGACCCAGTACTTC.

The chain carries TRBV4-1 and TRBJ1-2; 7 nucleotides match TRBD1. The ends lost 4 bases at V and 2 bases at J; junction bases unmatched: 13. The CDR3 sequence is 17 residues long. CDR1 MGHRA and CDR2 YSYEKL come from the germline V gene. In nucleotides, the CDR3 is TGCGCCAGCAGCCTGACCCGGGACAGTTGGCGGAACTATGGCTACACCTTC. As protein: CASSLTRDSWRNYGYTF.

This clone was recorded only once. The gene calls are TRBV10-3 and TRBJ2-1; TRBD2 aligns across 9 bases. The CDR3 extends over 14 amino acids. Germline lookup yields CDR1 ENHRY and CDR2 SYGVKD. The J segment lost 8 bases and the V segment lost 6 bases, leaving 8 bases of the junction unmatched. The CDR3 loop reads CAISRPSGTHEQFF. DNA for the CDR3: TGTGCCATCAGCCGGCCTAGCGGGACCCATGAGCAGTTCTTC.

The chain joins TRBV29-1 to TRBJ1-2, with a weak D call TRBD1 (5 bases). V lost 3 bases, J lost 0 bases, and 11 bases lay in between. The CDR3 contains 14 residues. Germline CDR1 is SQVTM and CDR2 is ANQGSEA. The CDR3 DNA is TGCAGCGTTGATAACTCGGGGGCTAACTATGGCTACACCTTC. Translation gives CSVDNSGANYGYTF.

CDR3 coding DNA: TGTGCCAGCAGTTACGGACGCACTTCCTCCTACGAGCAGTACTTC. Its translation: CASSYGRTSSYEQYF. This chain uses TRBV7-2 with TRBJ2-7; D is unresolved. From germline, CDR1 is SGHTA and CDR2 FQGNSA. Trimming stripped 6 bases from V and 0 bases from J, with 15 bases between. The CDR3 spans 15 residues.

The CDR3 DNA reads as TGTGCCAGCAGCTTAGATCCCTATGGGGGAGCTTTCTTT. It specifies CASSLDPYGGAFF. The chain has TRBV11-3 and TRBJ1-1; weak D call: TRBD1 (5 bases). V gave up 0 bases and J gave up 10 bases, with 12 bases separating them. Germline V gene data show CDR1 as SGHNT and CDR2 as YENEEA. The CDR3 contains 13 residues.

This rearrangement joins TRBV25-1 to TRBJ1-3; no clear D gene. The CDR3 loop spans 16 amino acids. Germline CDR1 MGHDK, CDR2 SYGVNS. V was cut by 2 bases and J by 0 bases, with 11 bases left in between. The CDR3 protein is CASSEPGRISGNTIYF. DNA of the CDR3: TGTGCCAGCAGTGAACCAGGACGGATCTCTGGAAACACCATATATTTT.

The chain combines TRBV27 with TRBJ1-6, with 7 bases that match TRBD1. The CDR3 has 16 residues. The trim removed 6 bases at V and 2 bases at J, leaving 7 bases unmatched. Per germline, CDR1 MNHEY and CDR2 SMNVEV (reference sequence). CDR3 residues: CASRTTGAAYNSPLHF. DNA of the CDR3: TGTGCCAGCAGAACCACAGGGGCGGCCTATAATTCACCCCTCCACTTT.

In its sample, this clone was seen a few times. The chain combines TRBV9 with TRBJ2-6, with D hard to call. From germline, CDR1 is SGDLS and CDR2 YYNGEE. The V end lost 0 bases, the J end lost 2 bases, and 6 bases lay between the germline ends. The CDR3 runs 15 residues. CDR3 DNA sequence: TGTGCCAGCAGCGTAGCTGGGGCTGGGGCCAACGTCCTGACTTTC. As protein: CASSVAGAGANVLTF.

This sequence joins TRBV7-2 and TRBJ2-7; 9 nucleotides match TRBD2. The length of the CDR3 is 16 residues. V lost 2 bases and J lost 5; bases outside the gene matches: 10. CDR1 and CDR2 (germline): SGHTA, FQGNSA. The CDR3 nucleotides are TGTGCCAGCAGCTTACTAGCGGGACTAACTATCGACGAGCAGTACTTC. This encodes CASSLLAGLTIDEQYF. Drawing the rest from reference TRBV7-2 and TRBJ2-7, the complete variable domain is GAGVSQSPSNKVTEKGKDVELRCDPISGHTALYWYRQSLGQGLEFLIYFQGNSAPDKSGLPSDRFSAERTGGSVSTLTIQRTQQEDSAVYLCASSLLAGLTIDEQYFGPGTRLTVT.

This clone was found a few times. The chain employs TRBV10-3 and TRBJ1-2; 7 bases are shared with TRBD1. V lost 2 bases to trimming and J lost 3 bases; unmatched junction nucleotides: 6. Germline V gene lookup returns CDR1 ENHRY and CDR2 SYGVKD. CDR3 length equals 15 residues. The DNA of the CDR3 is TGTGCCATCAGTGAGCGACCCGGGACAGACTATGGCTACACCTTC. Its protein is CAISERPGTDYGYTF.

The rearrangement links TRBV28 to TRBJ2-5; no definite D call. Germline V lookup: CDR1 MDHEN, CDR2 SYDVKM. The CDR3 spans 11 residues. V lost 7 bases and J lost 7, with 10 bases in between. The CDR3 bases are TGTGCCAGCAAGGACCCTAGGACCCAGTACTTC. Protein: CASKDPRTQYF. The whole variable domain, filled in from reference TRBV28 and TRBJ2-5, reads DVKVTQSSRYLVKRTGEKVFLECVQDMDHENMFWYRQDPGLGLRLIYFSYDVKMKEKGDIPEGYSVSREKKERFSLILESASTNQTSMYLCASKDPRTQYFGPGTRLLVL.

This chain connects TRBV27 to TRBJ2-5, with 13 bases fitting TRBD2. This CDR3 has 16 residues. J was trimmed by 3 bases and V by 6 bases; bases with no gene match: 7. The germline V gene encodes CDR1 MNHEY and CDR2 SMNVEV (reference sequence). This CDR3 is CASSKLGTSGKETQYF. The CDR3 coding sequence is TGTGCCAGCAGCAAGCTTGGGACTAGCGGGAAAGAGACCCAGTACTTC.

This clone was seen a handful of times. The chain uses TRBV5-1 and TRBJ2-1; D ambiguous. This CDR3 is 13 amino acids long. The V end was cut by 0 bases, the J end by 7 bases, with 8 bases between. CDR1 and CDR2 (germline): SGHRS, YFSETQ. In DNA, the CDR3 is TGCGCCAGCAGCTTGGTTAGCTCGAATGAGCAGTTCTTC. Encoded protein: CASSLVSSNEQFF.

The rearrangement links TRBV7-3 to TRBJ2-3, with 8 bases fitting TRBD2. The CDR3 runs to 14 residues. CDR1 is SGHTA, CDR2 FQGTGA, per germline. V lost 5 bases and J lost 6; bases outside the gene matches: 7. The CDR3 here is CASSGTGGGDTQYF. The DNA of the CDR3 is TGTGCCAGCAGCGGAACGGGAGGGGGGGATACGCAGTATTTT.

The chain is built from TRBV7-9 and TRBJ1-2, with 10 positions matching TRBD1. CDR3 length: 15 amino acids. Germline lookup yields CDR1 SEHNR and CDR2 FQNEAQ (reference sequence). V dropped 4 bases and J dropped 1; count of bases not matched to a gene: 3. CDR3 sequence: CASSSGDRGNYGYTF. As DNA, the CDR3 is TGTGCCAGCAGCTCCGGGGACAGGGGTAACTATGGCTACACCTTC.

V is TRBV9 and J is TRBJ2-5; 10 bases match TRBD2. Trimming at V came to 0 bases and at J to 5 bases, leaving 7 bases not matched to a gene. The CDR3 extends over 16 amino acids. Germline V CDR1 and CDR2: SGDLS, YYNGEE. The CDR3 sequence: CASSVVPSGGAETQYF. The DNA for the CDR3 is TGTGCCAGCAGCGTAGTGCCCAGCGGGGGGGCGGAGACCCAGTACTTC.

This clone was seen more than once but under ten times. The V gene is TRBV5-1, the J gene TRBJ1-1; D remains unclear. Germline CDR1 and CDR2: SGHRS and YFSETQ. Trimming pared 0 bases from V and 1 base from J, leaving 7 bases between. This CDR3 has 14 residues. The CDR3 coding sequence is TGCGCCAGCAGCTTGGCCCCTGGGAACACTGAAGCTTTCTTT. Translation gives CASSLAPGNTEAFF.

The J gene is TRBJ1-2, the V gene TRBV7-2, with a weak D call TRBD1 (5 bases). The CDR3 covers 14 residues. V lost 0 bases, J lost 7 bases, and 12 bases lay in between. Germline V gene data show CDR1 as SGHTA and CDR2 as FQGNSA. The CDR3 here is CASSLALGDSGYTF. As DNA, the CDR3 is TGTGCCAGCAGCTTAGCGTTGGGGGACTCTGGCTACACCTTC.